One sample yielded the 29 T cell receptor beta chains listed below, sequenced in a study of OX40 agonist ivuxolimab in advanced cancers. Some clones are missing from TCRdb's copy, which holds only in-frame ones; the method was immunoSEQ multiplex PCR. The repertoire holds under 85,000 clones, with 90% as singletons. Here the sequenced sample was CD4+ or CD8+ T cells sorted from blood, taken in a trial of the OX40 agonist ivuxolimab. These receptors originate from an adult with an advanced solid tumor such as melanoma, head and neck, liver or kidney cancer.

The CDR3 reads CASSSQGDQPQHF. DNA of the CDR3: TGTGCCAGCAGTTCACAGGGTGACCAGCCCCAGCATTTT. The chain couples TRBV6-5 to TRBJ1-5, with TRBD1 as a possible D gene (6 bases). Germline V gives CDR1 MNHEY, CDR2 SVGAGI. Trimming took off 4 bases at V and 7 bases at J, with 11 bases between the two ends. This CDR3 comprises 13 residues.

The chain couples TRBV7-8 to TRBJ2-3, with TRBD1 matching over 7 bases. The length of the CDR3 is 15 residues. Germline V gives CDR1 SGHVS, CDR2 FQNEAQ. Trimming at V came to 5 bases and at J to 2 bases, leaving 7 bases not matched to a gene. CDR3 nucleotide sequence: TGTGCCAGCAGCCGCCGGGACAGAAACACAGATACGCAGTATTTT. This translates into CASSRRDRNTDTQYF.

The V gene is TRBV30, the J gene TRBJ2-1; 7 nucleotides match TRBD2. With V trimmed by 2 bases and J by 14 bases, 12 bases remained unmatched. CDR3 length: 13 amino acids. The germline V gene encodes CDR1 GTSNPN and CDR2 SVGIG (reference sequence). CDR3 amino acids: CAWSPLGAGVEFF. The CDR3 nucleotides are TGTGCCTGGAGTCCCCTAGGGGCGGGAGTTGAGTTCTTC.

This chain's CDR3 is CASSFVRFGTGELFF. The CDR3 coding sequence is TGTGCCAGCAGCTTCGTCAGGTTTGGCACCGGGGAGCTGTTTTTT. The chain employs TRBV5-6 and TRBJ2-2; D unclear. The CDR3 runs to 15 residues. Germline lookup yields CDR1 SGHDT and CDR2 YYEEEE. With 2 bases removed from V and 4 bases from J, the gap between germline ends came to 12 bases.

This clone was detected only once. V and J are TRBV6-5 and TRBJ2-5, with TRBD2 as a possible D gene (7 bases). Trimming took off 2 bases at V and 6 bases at J, with 13 bases between the two ends. Germline CDR1 MNHEY, CDR2 SVGAGI. The CDR3 has 14 residues. The CDR3 region has the DNA TGTGCCAGCAGTTACGGGGGGGCCCTGAAGACCCAGTACTTC. As protein: CASSYGGALKTQYF.

V usage is TRBV25-1 and J usage is TRBJ2-7; 8 nucleotides align to TRBD2. V trimming: 7 bases; J trimming: 3 bases; junction bases outside the gene matches: 8. The germline CDR1 and CDR2 sequences are MGHDK and SYGVNS. CDR3 length equals 14 residues. CDR3 DNA sequence: TGTGCCAGCACACAGGGACTAGGGAACTACGAGCAGTACTTC. Its protein is CASTQGLGNYEQYF.

The chain recombines TRBV5-4 with TRBJ1-1; 10 bases are shared with TRBD1. The germline gives CDR1 SGHNT, CDR2 YYREEE (reference sequence). This CDR3 spans 14 amino acids. The J segment lost 3 bases and the V segment lost 3 bases, leaving 2 bases of the junction unmatched. For the CDR3, the DNA is TGTGCCAGCAGCTGGGACAGGGGTGACACTGAAGCTTTCTTT. Protein: CASSWDRGDTEAFF.

In its sample, this clone was seen once. The chain carries TRBV9 and TRBJ2-1; 11 bases fit TRBD2. The CDR3 runs 16 residues. CDR1 is SGDLS, CDR2 YYNGEE, per germline. V lost 0 bases to trimming and J lost 4 bases; unmatched junction nucleotides: 3. The CDR3 nucleotides read TGTGCCAGCAGCGTAGGTGGGACTAGCGGTTACAATGAGCAGTTCTTC. Amino acid sequence: CASSVGGTSGYNEQFF.

The chain joins TRBV5-4 to TRBJ2-1, with D maybe TRBD2 (6 bases). The V gene lost 4 bases and the J gene lost 7 bases, with 12 bases spanning the gap. Germline CDR1 and CDR2: SGHNT and YYREEE (reference sequence). The CDR3 length is 13 residues. CDR3 in amino acids: CASSGTAGNEQFF. DNA for the CDR3: TGTGCCAGCAGCGGGACGGCGGGAAATGAGCAGTTCTTC.

The chain recombines TRBV20-1 with TRBJ1-4; D unclear. The germline CDR1 and CDR2 sequences are DFQATT and SNEGSKA (reference sequence). Trimming cost V 5 bases and J 5 bases, with 6 bases left between them. The CDR3 consists of 11 residues. The CDR3 sequence is CSAPLNEKLFF. The CDR3 DNA sequence: TGCAGTGCTCCTTTAAATGAAAAACTGTTTTTT.

The V call is TRBV5-1, the J call TRBJ2-7; 10 nucleotides line up with TRBD2. Losses at the gene ends were 4 bases for V and 3 bases for J; bases not matched to a gene: 4. The CDR3 is 14 amino acids. Germline V gene sequence: CDR1 SGHRS, CDR2 YFSETQ. CDR3 loop: CASSTASGSYEQYF. CDR3 sequence (DNA): TGCGCCAGCAGCACGGCTAGCGGGAGCTACGAGCAGTACTTC.

The chain recombines TRBV5-4 with TRBJ2-1, with 9 bases fitting TRBD2. V was clipped by 0 bases and J by 3 bases; unmatched bases: 1. CDR3 length: 15 amino acids. The germline V gene has CDR1 SGHNT and CDR2 YYREEE (reference sequence). In DNA form, the CDR3 reads TGTGCCAGCAGCTTGGGACTAGCGGACTACAATGAGCAGTTCTTC. This encodes CASSLGLADYNEQFF.

This clone was counted a single time. The chain is built from TRBV7-9 and TRBJ2-2; tentatively, D is TRBD2 (5 bases). V gave up 5 bases and J gave up 1 base, with 8 bases separating them. CDR3 size: 14 residues. Germline CDR1 and CDR2: SEHNR and FQNEAQ (reference sequence). CDR3 nucleotide sequence: TGTGCCAGCAGCCGAGCGGTGAACACCGGGGAGCTGTTTTTT. This codes for CASSRAVNTGELFF.

The V and J genes are TRBV7-3 and TRBJ2-7, with TRBD2 matching over 7 bases. From germline, CDR1 is SGHTA and CDR2 FQGTGA. The CDR3 runs 14 residues. Unmatched junction bases numbered 4, after V lost 2 bases and J lost 3 bases. In DNA form, the CDR3 reads TGTGCCAGCAGCTTAGCGGGAGCGAACTACGAGCAGTACTTC. Encoded protein: CASSLAGANYEQYF.

The chain uses TRBV20-1 and TRBJ2-7; 7 positions match TRBD1. The CDR3 contains 11 residues. The J segment lost 9 bases and the V segment lost 2 bases, leaving 4 bases of the junction unmatched. In germline, CDR1 is DFQATT, CDR2 SNEGSKA (reference sequence). CDR3 coding DNA: TGCAGTGCTAGATCACAGGGGAGGCAGTACTTC. Protein product: CSARSQGRQYF.

The chain is built from TRBV5-1 and TRBJ1-2; no clear D gene. The V end lost 0 bases, the J end lost 1 base, and 7 bases lay between the germline ends. Germline values: CDR1 SGHRS, CDR2 YFSETQ. CDR3 length: 14 amino acids. The CDR3 nucleotides read TGCGCCAGCAGCTTGGGCTGGGATAACTATGGCTACACCTTC. Translating gives CASSLGWDNYGYTF.

The chain couples TRBV7-2 to TRBJ2-7, with 7 bases matching TRBD2. Germline V CDR1 and CDR2: SGHTA, FQGNSA. V lost 0 bases to trimming and J lost 4 bases; unmatched junction nucleotides: 3. The CDR3 contains 14 residues. The CDR3 loop is CASSLAGGNYEQYF. CDR3 coding DNA: TGTGCCAGCAGCTTAGCGGGAGGGAATTACGAGCAGTACTTC.

This chain uses TRBV15 with TRBJ2-1; 10 positions match TRBD1. Germline trimming cut 4 bases from V and 6 bases from J; bases unmatched to any gene: 9. This CDR3 comprises 16 residues. The germline gives CDR1 LNHNV, CDR2 YYDKDF (reference sequence). CDR3 in amino acids: CATSTPLDRGFNEQFF. The CDR3 DNA reads as TGTGCCACCAGCACCCCCTTGGACAGGGGGTTCAATGAGCAGTTCTTC.

V is TRBV18 and J is TRBJ2-3; D perhaps matches TRBD2 (5 bases). Germline-derived CDR1 and CDR2 are KGHSH and LQKENI. Trimming cost V 6 bases and J 5 bases, with 6 bases left between them. The CDR3 is made up of 11 amino acids. This chain's CDR3 is CASSRGDTQYF. Written as DNA, the CDR3 is TGTGCCAGCTCCCGGGGAGATACGCAGTATTTT.

The chain joins TRBV6-6 to TRBJ1-1; 8 positions match TRBD1. V lost 6 bases and J lost 6; bases outside the gene matches: 3. The CDR3 is 12 amino acids. Germline V CDR1 and CDR2: MNHNY, SVGAGI (reference sequence). This CDR3 reads CASRRQGSEAFF. The DNA of the CDR3 is TGTGCCAGCAGGCGACAGGGGTCTGAAGCTTTCTTT.

This rearrangement joins TRBV27 to TRBJ2-3; a possible D gene is TRBD2 (7 bases). Trimming cost V 8 bases and J 5 bases, with 20 bases left between them. CDR3 size: 15 residues. Germline CDR1 is MNHEY and CDR2 is SMNVEV (reference sequence). The CDR3 DNA reads TGTGCCAGCGCCTTCATTCGGGGGGCAATAGATACGCAGTATTTT. Its protein product is CASAFIRGAIDTQYF.

The chain carries TRBV7-2 and TRBJ1-1; the D is unclear. The CDR3 covers 14 residues. Germline values: CDR1 SGHTA, CDR2 FQGNSA. Trimming shortened V by 3 bases and J by 1 base, and 9 bases separated the two germline ends. Here the CDR3 DNA reads TGTGCCAGCAGCTTCGGACGGTCGAACACTGAAGCTTTCTTT. Residues: CASSFGRSNTEAFF. Complete variable domain (other parts from reference TRBV7-2 and TRBJ1-1): GAGVSQSPSNKVTEKGKDVELRCDPISGHTALYWYRQSLGQGLEFLIYFQGNSAPDKSGLPSDRFSAERTGGSVSTLTIQRTQQEDSAVYLCASSFGRSNTEAFFGQGTRLTVV.

The CDR3, as DNA: TGTGCCAGCAGCTATTCGGGACAGGCATATAATTCACCCCTCCACTTT. Residues: CASSYSGQAYNSPLHF. The chain carries TRBV5-6 and TRBJ1-6; 8 nucleotides line up with TRBD1. This CDR3 region has 16 residues. The trim removed 3 bases at V and 4 bases at J, leaving 6 bases unmatched. Germline V gene data show CDR1 as SGHDT and CDR2 as YYEEEE.

In DNA form, the CDR3 reads TGTGCCAGTTGGACTAGCAGCGACAATGAGCAGTTCTTC. Translated, it gives CASWTSSDNEQFF. The V and J genes are TRBV2 and TRBJ2-1; 8 nucleotides align to TRBD2. CDR1 is SNHLY and CDR2 is FYNNEI in the germline V gene. The CDR3 is made up of 13 amino acids. J was trimmed by 5 bases and V by 9 bases; bases with no gene match: 6.

The rearrangement uses TRBV28 and TRBJ1-6; the D gene is possibly TRBD1 (6 bases). V shed 4 bases and J shed 0 bases, with 13 bases lying between them. The germline gives CDR1 MDHEN, CDR2 SYDVKM. CDR3 length equals 17 residues. CDR3 amino acids: CASSSPGVSSYNSPLHF. DNA of the CDR3: TGTGCCAGCAGTTCCCCAGGGGTCAGCTCCTATAATTCACCCCTCCACTTT.

The chain uses TRBV6-5 and TRBJ1-5; maybe TRBD1 (5 bases). CDR3 length equals 15 residues. V was clipped by 7 bases and J by 4 bases, with 17 bases between them. Germline V CDR1 and CDR2: MNHEY, SVGAGI. The CDR3 loop reads CASTQKPGPNQPQHF. The CDR3 DNA is TGTGCCAGCACTCAAAAACCGGGGCCAAATCAGCCCCAGCATTTT.

The chain uses TRBV27 and TRBJ1-4, with TRBD1 matching 7 bases. The ends lost 8 bases at V and 8 bases at J; junction bases unmatched: 11. The CDR3 length is 14 residues. Germline V gives CDR1 MNHEY, CDR2 SMNVEV (reference sequence). In DNA, the CDR3 is TGTGCCAGCGCTCGGGACAGCGCCCCGGAAAAACTGTTTTTT. Its protein product is CASARDSAPEKLFF.

The V call is TRBV2, the J call TRBJ2-1, with 10 nucleotides matching TRBD2. In germline, CDR1 is SNHLY, CDR2 FYNNEI. The V and J ends lost 3 bases and 8 bases, in that order; junction bases with no gene match: 13. This CDR3 spans 17 amino acids. DNA for the CDR3: TGTGCCAGCAGTGAGAGCGTGAGCGGGAGGGCCGGTTATGAGCAGTTCTTC. As protein: CASSESVSGRAGYEQFF.

V gene TRBV4-3 combines with J gene TRBJ1-5; D not resolved. The CDR3 consists of 16 residues. Between the trimmed V and J ends, which lost 1 base and 0 bases, there was a span of 10 bases. The germline V gene has CDR1 LGHNA and CDR2 YSLEER. The DNA of the CDR3 is TGCGCCAGCAGCCAAGGGGCGGCTAATAGCAATCAGCCCCAGCATTTT. Protein: CASSQGAANSNQPQHF.